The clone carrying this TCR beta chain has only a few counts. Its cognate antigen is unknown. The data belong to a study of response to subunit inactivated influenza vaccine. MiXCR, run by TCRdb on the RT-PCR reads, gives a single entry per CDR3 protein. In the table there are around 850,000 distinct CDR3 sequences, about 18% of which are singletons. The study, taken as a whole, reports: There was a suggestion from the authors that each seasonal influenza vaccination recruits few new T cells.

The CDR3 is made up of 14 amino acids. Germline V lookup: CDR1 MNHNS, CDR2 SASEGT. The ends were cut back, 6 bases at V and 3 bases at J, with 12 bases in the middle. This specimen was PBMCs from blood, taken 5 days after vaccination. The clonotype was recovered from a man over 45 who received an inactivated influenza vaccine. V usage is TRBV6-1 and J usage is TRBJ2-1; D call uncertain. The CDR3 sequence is CASRNTGYYNEQFF. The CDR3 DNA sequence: TGTGCCAGCAGGAACACGGGCTACTACAATGAGCAGTTCTTC.